This T cell receptor (beta chain) was observed in a study of memory CD4+ T cells and cytomegalovirus serostatus. Study-level information: Of the healthy Belgian adults, 9 or 10 were CMV seropositive and fewer than 30 seronegative.

Worth noting for this clone: The antigen is unknown.

Findings and limits, study-wide: Each of approximately 70 CMV-associated TCRbeta sequences occurred in one to five individuals.

The data were produced by immunoSEQ multiplex PCR, yet TCRdb's version contains in-frame clones alone and is incomplete. Of about 41,000 clones in the sample, around 79% are singletons; the top ten hold approximately 0.77%. The sort gate was single viable CD3+CD4+CD8-CD45RO+ cells for memory CD4+ T cells. Serum IgG to CMV pp150, pp28, p38 and p52 defined serostatus. The length of the CDR3 is 17 residues. The germline V gene encodes CDR1 SEHNR and CDR2 FQNEAQ (reference sequence). J was trimmed by 3 bases and V by 1 base; bases with no gene match: 4. Material for sequencing was memory CD4+ T cells from blood. V gene TRBV7-9 combines with J gene TRBJ1-6, with 9 bases identical to TRBD1. The source of this sequence is an adult in good health and CMV-seronegative. The CDR3, as DNA: TGTGCCAGCAGCTTAGAGGGACAGGGACTCTATAATTCACCCCTCCACTTT. This sequence encodes CASSLEGQGLYNSPLHF.